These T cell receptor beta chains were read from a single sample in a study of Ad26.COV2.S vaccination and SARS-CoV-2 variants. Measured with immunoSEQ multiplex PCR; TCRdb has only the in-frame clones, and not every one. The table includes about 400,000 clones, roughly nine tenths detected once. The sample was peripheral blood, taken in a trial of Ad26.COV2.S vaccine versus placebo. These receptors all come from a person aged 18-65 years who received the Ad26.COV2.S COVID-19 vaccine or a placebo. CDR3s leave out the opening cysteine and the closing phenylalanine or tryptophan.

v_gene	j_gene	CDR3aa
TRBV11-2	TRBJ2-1	ASSLGRAYNEQF
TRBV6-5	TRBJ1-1	ASSYSHNTEAF
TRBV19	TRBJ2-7	ASSIGGAETYEQY
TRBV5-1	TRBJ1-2	ASSLLAGGSYGYT
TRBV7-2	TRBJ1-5	ASSSRDSNQPQH
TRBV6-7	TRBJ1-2	ASSYLDRDYGYT
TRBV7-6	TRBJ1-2	ASSRGTGYGYT
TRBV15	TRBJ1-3	ATSRGGLTGNNGNTIY
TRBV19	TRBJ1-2	ASSIAHGTSGYGYT
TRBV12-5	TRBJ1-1	ASGLVLTGRMNTEAF
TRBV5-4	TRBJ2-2	ASSLPGLAGDNTGELF
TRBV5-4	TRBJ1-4	ASSQGQGGTNEKLF
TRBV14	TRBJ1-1	ASSYNSLVGNTEAF
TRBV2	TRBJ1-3	ASRPTRDIPGNTIY
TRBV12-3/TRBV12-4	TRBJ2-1	ASSHGRANEQF
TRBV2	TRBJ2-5	ASSMSRYQETQY
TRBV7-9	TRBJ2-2	ASSRPPGQWNTGELF
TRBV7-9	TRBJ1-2	ASSLEEARGYT
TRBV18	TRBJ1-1	ASSPQEGQGNTEAF
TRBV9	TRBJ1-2	ASSVATEANYGYT
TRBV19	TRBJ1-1	ASSSGRVEAF
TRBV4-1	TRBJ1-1	ASSRQPTDPGAF
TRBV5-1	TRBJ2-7	ASSVSVGPAYEQY
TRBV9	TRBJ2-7	ASSVTSGSYEQY
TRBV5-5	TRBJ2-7	ASSSTDSPYSYEQY
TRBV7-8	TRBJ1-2	ASSLANGDYGYT
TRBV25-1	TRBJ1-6	ASSTGTGTSPLH
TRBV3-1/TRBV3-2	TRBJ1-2	ASSQGPGKRYGYT
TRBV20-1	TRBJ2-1	SASVGSKSYNEQF
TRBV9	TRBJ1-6	ASSVGGASSPLH
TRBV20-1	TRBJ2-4	SASTPAKNIQY
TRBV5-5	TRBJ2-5	ASSPGLAGGLRETQY
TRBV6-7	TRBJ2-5	ASSYGPGEGSETQY
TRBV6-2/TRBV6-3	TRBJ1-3	ASSQQGSPGNTIY
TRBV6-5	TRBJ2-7	ASSQTRLAWYEQY
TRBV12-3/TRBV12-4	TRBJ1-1	ASSFGGSTEAF
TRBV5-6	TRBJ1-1	ASTPRWQLNTEAF
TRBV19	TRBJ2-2	ASRQASTGELF
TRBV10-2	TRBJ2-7	ASSPTNYEQY
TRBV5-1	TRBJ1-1	ASSLGQRTEAF
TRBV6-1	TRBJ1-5	ASSEEGASPQH